Below are 16 T cell receptor beta chains sequenced from a single sample in a study of blood T cell repertoires in COVID-19. TCRdb's copy holds only in-frame clones and misses some; the assay was immunoSEQ multiplex PCR. The table lists 250,000 to 350,000 clones, roughly 88% of them singletons. The sample comprised PBMCs or T cells enriched from blood (not recorded which). These receptors originate from a woman between 25 and 40 years old who had recovered from COVID-19.

The chain recombines TRBV19 with TRBJ1-2; D is perhaps TRBD1 (5 bases). CDR1 is LNHDA and CDR2 is SQIVND in the germline V gene (reference sequence). The CDR3 totals 14 residues. Deletions cut 8 bases from V and 4 bases from J, with 17 bases between. The CDR3 nucleotides are TGTGCCAGTTCGGGGGGACTCGGCAGCTATGGCTACACCTTC. Its translation is CASSGGLGSYGYTF.

The chain uses TRBV9 and TRBJ1-5; D is perhaps TRBD1 (6 bases). The CDR3 is made up of 15 amino acids. Trimming pared 4 bases from V and 1 base from J, leaving 12 bases between. Per the germline V gene, CDR1 is SGDLS and CDR2 is YYNGEE. The CDR3 DNA is TGTGCCAGCAGCTTAGGGACACAGAGCAATCAGCCCCAGCATTTT. This encodes CASSLGTQSNQPQHF.

V usage is TRBV9 and J usage is TRBJ1-5; unclear D gene. The CDR3 is made up of 13 amino acids. Germline lookup yields CDR1 SGDLS and CDR2 YYNGEE. The ends were cut back, 4 bases at V and 6 bases at J, with 11 bases in the middle. CDR3 bases: TGTGCCAGCAGCCGAGAGCCTGGTCAGCCCCAGCATTTT. This encodes CASSREPGQPQHF.

The chain couples TRBV6-2 or TRBV6-3 to TRBJ1-2; TRBD1 matches at 7 bases. The J segment lost 3 bases and the V segment lost 0 bases, leaving 7 bases of the junction unmatched. CDR3 length: 16 amino acids. Germline V lookup: CDR1 MNHEY, CDR2 SVGEGT. CDR3 loop: CASSYSILTGYYGYTF. The DNA for the CDR3 is TGTGCCAGCAGTTACTCGATCCTGACAGGGTACTATGGCTACACCTTC.

The chain couples TRBV7-9 to TRBJ2-1; weak D call: TRBD1 (6 bases). Trimming took off 5 bases at V and 6 bases at J, with 26 bases between the two ends. This CDR3 is 18 amino acids long. Germline V CDR1 and CDR2: SEHNR, FQNEAQ (reference sequence). The CDR3 here is CASSRDKLLPLQANEQFF. DNA of the CDR3: TGTGCCAGCAGCCGGGACAAGCTTTTACCACTTCAAGCCAATGAGCAGTTCTTC. Full variable domain (rest looked up from reference TRBV7-9 and TRBJ2-1): DTGVSQNPRHKITKRGQNVTFRCDPISEHNRLYWYRQTLGQGPEFLTYFQNEAQLEKSRLLSDRFSAERPKGSFSTLEIQRTEQGDSAMYLCASSRDKLLPLQANEQFFGPGTRLTVL.

The rearrangement uses TRBV19 and TRBJ2-1; D unclear. V was cut by 2 bases and J by 6 bases, with 14 bases left in between. The CDR3 length is 15 residues. Germline loops: CDR1 LNHDA, CDR2 SQIVND (reference sequence). The CDR3 DNA is TGTGCCAGTAGTATACAACTTCTTAATCGCAATGAGCAGTTCTTC. It is translated as CASSIQLLNRNEQFF. The whole variable domain, remainder taken from reference TRBV19 and TRBJ2-1, is DGGITQSPKYLFRKEGQNVTLSCEQNLNHDAMYWYRQDPGQGLRLIYYSQIVNDFQKGDIAEGYSVSREKKESFPLTVTSAQKNPTAFYLCASSIQLLNRNEQFFGPGTRLTVL.

This rearrangement joins TRBV5-1 to TRBJ2-3, with D possibly being TRBD2 (5 bases). V lost 4 bases, J lost 5 bases, and 14 bases lay in between. The CDR3 is 14 residues long. Germline CDR1 SGHRS, CDR2 YFSETQ. The CDR3 spells CASSTSTEGDTQYF. The CDR3 region has the DNA TGCGCCAGCAGCACCTCTACAGAGGGAGATACGCAGTATTTT.

To note about this clone: The same CDR3 can be traced to other DNA sequences in this sample. The chain recombines TRBV27 with TRBJ2-1; tentatively, D is TRBD2 (6 bases). Germline-derived CDR1 and CDR2 are MNHEY and SMNVEV (reference sequence). V lost 0 bases to trimming and J lost 7 bases, with 7 bases between them. There are 13 residues in the CDR3. In DNA form, the CDR3 reads TGTGCCAGCAGTTTATCTGGGAGGAATGAGCAGTTCTTC. Translation: CASSLSGRNEQFF.

The chain recombines TRBV3-1 (or the pseudogene TRBV3-2) with TRBJ2-1, with 15 positions matching TRBD2. Germline assignment: CDR1 LGHDT and CDR2 YNNKEL (reference sequence). V lost 2 bases and J lost 0; bases outside the gene matches: 5. The length of the CDR3 is 19 residues. CDR3 in DNA: TGTGCCAGCAGCCAAAGGACTAGCGGGGGGGTAAGCTCCTACAATGAGCAGTTCTTC. This translates into CASSQRTSGGVSSYNEQFF.

This clone was detected a few times. V gene TRBV14 combines with J gene TRBJ1-3; perhaps TRBD1 as D (5 bases). The CDR3 is 15 residues long. V lost 4 bases and J 0 bases, leaving 10 bases between the germline ends. The V gene's germline CDR1 is SGHDN and CDR2 FVKESK. The CDR3 bases are TGTGCCAGCAGCCCACGGGGGAACTCTGGAAACACCATATATTTT. This codes for CASSPRGNSGNTIYF.

This chain connects TRBV13 to TRBJ2-1, with TRBD2 as a possible D gene (5 bases). Germline V lookup: CDR1 PRHDT, CDR2 FYEKMQ (reference sequence). Deletions cut 0 bases from V and 6 bases from J, with 9 bases between. This CDR3 is built from 14 residues. CDR3 coding DNA: TGTGCCAGCAGCTTAGGTTTTCGGGGCAATGAGCAGTTCTTC. Protein: CASSLGFRGNEQFF.

The genes are TRBV9 and TRBJ1-2, with D tentatively TRBD1 (5 bases). Germline V gene data show CDR1 as SGDLS and CDR2 as YYNGEE. The V gene lost 3 bases and the J gene lost 7 bases, with 16 bases spanning the gap. The CDR3 spans 14 residues. CDR3 DNA sequence: TGTGCCAGCAGCGCCACCGGGACTGCCCTTGGCTACACCTTC. Its translation: CASSATGTALGYTF.

The chain couples TRBV9 to TRBJ1-6; no clear D gene. V gave up 3 bases and J gave up 6 bases, with 10 bases separating them. This CDR3 is built from 14 residues. Germline assignment: CDR1 SGDLS and CDR2 YYNGEE. CDR3 loop: CASSGQSSNSPLHF. For the CDR3, the DNA is TGTGCCAGCAGCGGACAAAGTTCTAATTCACCCCTCCACTTT.

This clone was seen a handful of times. The chain couples TRBV6-1 to TRBJ2-7, with D possibly being TRBD1 (5 bases). The germline V gene has CDR1 MNHNS and CDR2 SASEGT. The germline V and J ends were trimmed by 2 bases and 2 bases, with 13 bases remaining between them. This CDR3 has 15 amino acids. Here the CDR3 DNA reads TGTGCCAGCAGTGAACCTTCGCAGGGTACCTACGAGCAGTACTTC. Protein product: CASSEPSQGTYEQYF.

The chain joins TRBV3-1 (or the pseudogene TRBV3-2) to TRBJ2-2; D is undetermined. With 1 base removed from V and 5 bases from J, the gap between germline ends came to 5 bases. The CDR3 contains 13 residues. Germline loops: CDR1 LGHDT, CDR2 YNNKEL (reference sequence). The chain's CDR3 is CASSQGQTGELFF. As DNA, the CDR3 is TGTGCCAGCAGCCAAGGGCAGACCGGGGAGCTGTTTTTT.

V usage is TRBV21-1 and J usage is TRBJ2-1; no check of the table's D call, TRBD1, against the DNA was made. TRBV21-1 is a pseudogene. The CDR3 has 18 amino acids. The CDR3 DNA is TGTGCCAGCAGCAAAGTCCGGAGGACAGGGGTTGGTCACAATGAGCAGTTCTTC. Protein product: CASSKVRRTGVGHNEQFF.